Below, 27 T cell receptor beta chains from the same sample are listed, as sequenced in a study of blood T cell repertoires in COVID-19. The data were produced by immunoSEQ multiplex PCR, yet TCRdb's version contains in-frame clones alone and is incomplete. The repertoire holds just over 250,000 clones, with around 87% as singletons. The sequencing input was peripheral blood. These receptors were collected from a woman aged 45-65 years with acute or convalescent COVID-19.

This clone appeared once. The chain employs TRBV3-1 (or the pseudogene TRBV3-2) and TRBJ1-1, with 9 bases aligning to TRBD1. V trimming: 0 bases; J trimming: 8 bases; junction bases outside the gene matches: 4. The CDR3 sequence is 14 residues long. Germline V CDR1 and CDR2: LGHDT, YNNKEL (reference sequence). CDR3 bases: TGTGCCAGCAGCCAAGAAGGGGGGACAGGGGAAGCTTTCTTT. Encoded protein: CASSQEGGTGEAFF.

The chain uses TRBV7-8 and TRBJ2-3; D is possibly TRBD2 (6 bases). Germline CDR1 and CDR2: SGHVS and FQNEAQ. Deletions cut 8 bases from V and 7 bases from J, with 25 bases between. The CDR3 length is 16 residues. CDR3 sequence: CASLSPRQRVTNTQYF. CDR3 nucleotide sequence: TGTGCCAGCCTATCACCGAGACAGCGGGTTACGAATACGCAGTATTTT. Complete variable domain (other parts from reference TRBV7-8 and TRBJ2-3): GAGVSQSPRYKVAKRGQDVALRCDPISGHVSLFWYQQALGQGPEFLTYFQNEAQLDKSGLPSDRFFAERPEGSVSTLKIQRTQQEDSAVYLCASLSPRQRVTNTQYFGPGTRLTVL.

This clone was seen just once. CDR3 in amino acids: CASSPQGGGVYEQYF. In nucleotides, the CDR3 is TGTGCCAGCAGCCCCCAGGGCGGGGGGGTCTACGAGCAGTACTTC. V and J are TRBV7-3 and TRBJ2-7; 9 nucleotides match TRBD2. CDR1 is SGHTA and CDR2 is FQGTGA in the germline V gene. This CDR3 contains 15 residues. Trimming cost V 5 bases and J 3 bases; bases outside gene matches: 8. Drawing the rest from reference TRBV7-3 and TRBJ2-7, the complete variable domain is GAGVSQTPSNKVTEKGKYVELRCDPISGHTALYWYRQSLGQGPEFLIYFQGTGAADDSGLPNDRFFAVRPEGSVSTLKIQRTERGDSAVYLCASSPQGGGVYEQYFGPGTRLTVT.

The rearrangement joins TRBV5-1 to TRBJ1-2, with D unclear. Germline loops: CDR1 SGHRS, CDR2 YFSETQ. This CDR3 has 13 residues. The V end lost 2 bases, the J end lost 6 bases, and 11 bases lay between the germline ends. The DNA for the CDR3 is TGCGCCAGCAGCTTCGGGGATACTCATGGCTACACCTTC. Amino acids: CASSFGDTHGYTF.

The V and J genes are TRBV3-1 (or the pseudogene TRBV3-2) and TRBJ2-2; no clear D. V dropped 1 base and J dropped 1 base, with 7 bases sitting between them. The CDR3 consists of 15 residues. Germline assignment: CDR1 LGHDT and CDR2 YNNKEL (reference sequence). CDR3 amino acids: CASSQAGWNTGELFF. CDR3 nucleotide sequence: TGTGCCAGCAGCCAAGCCGGGTGGAACACCGGGGAGCTGTTTTTT.

The chain carries TRBV11-2 and TRBJ2-1; 12 bases are a match to TRBD2. CDR1 and CDR2 from the germline V gene are SGHAT and FQNNGV. The CDR3 is 16 amino acids. The trim removed 5 bases at V and 7 bases at J, leaving 9 bases unmatched. CDR3 protein: CASSPRTSGIKNEQFF. The CDR3 coding sequence is TGTGCCAGCAGCCCCCGGACTAGCGGGATAAAGAATGAGCAGTTCTTC.

The V and J genes are TRBV5-5 and TRBJ1-4; 10 nucleotides align to TRBD1. This CDR3 has 14 amino acids. Germline V CDR1 and CDR2: SGHKS, YYEKEE (reference sequence). Losses at the gene ends were 2 bases for V and 11 bases for J; bases not matched to a gene: 6. The CDR3 loop reads CASSFGQGERKLFF. DNA for the CDR3: TGTGCCAGCAGCTTTGGACAGGGGGAGCGGAAACTGTTTTTT.

This chain uses TRBV11-2 with TRBJ2-5; 9 bases fit TRBD2. The CDR3 runs 16 residues. Germline lookup yields CDR1 SGHAT and CDR2 FQNNGV. Trimming removed 1 base from V and 4 bases from J; junction bases left unmatched: 7. CDR3 loop: CASSLVTAGGGETQYF. The CDR3 DNA follows: TGTGCCAGCAGCTTAGTAACAGCGGGAGGAGGAGAGACCCAGTACTTC.

The chain links TRBV10-3 to TRBJ1-3, with 9 bases that match TRBD1. V trimming: 10 bases; J trimming: 4 bases; junction bases outside the gene matches: 8. CDR3 length: 14 amino acids. CDR1 and CDR2 from the germline V gene are ENHRY and SYGVKD. CDR3 in DNA: TGTGCCACACGAACAGGGGGCCAAGGAAACACCATATATTTT. Amino acid sequence: CATRTGGQGNTIYF.

This clone has a handful of counts. This chain uses TRBV21-1 with TRBJ2-7; the table calls TRBD2, which could not be checked here. TRBV21-1 is a pseudogene. The CDR3 sequence is 14 residues long. In DNA form, the CDR3 reads TGTGCCAGCAGCAACGCAATACGGGATCCCGAGCAGTACTTC. Its protein product is CASSNAIRDPEQYF.

The V gene is TRBV12-3 or TRBV12-4, the J gene TRBJ2-5; tentative D call: TRBD1 (5 bases). V lost 6 bases and J 7 bases, leaving 12 bases between the germline ends. This CDR3 spans 12 amino acids. CDR3 amino acids: CASSPGQGTQYF. CDR3 sequence (DNA): TGTGCCAGCAGCCCCGGTCAGGGGACCCAGTACTTC.

V is TRBV7-3 and J is TRBJ2-1; D perhaps matches TRBD1 (6 bases). The ends were cut back, 5 bases at V and 4 bases at J, with 12 bases in the middle. This CDR3 has 14 amino acids. The germline V gene encodes CDR1 SGHTA and CDR2 FQGTGA. The CDR3 loop is CASSPGQSYNEQFF. The CDR3 region has the DNA TGTGCCAGCAGCCCCGGACAGTCGTACAATGAGCAGTTCTTC.

CDR3 protein: CASSQQGDPNEKLFF. Here the CDR3 DNA reads TGTGCCAGCAGTCAACAGGGGGATCCTAATGAAAAACTGTTTTTT. The J gene is TRBJ1-4, the V gene TRBV28; 8 bases map to TRBD1. Germline V CDR1 and CDR2: MDHEN, SYDVKM. This CDR3 is built from 15 residues. The V gene end was trimmed by 5 bases and the J gene end by 3 bases; junction bases not matched to a gene: 5. Supplemented by reference TRBV28 and TRBJ1-4, the full variable domain reads DVKVTQSSRYLVKRTGEKVFLECVQDMDHENMFWYRQDPGLGLRLIYFSYDVKMKEKGDIPEGYSVSREKKERFSLILESASTNQTSMYLCASSQQGDPNEKLFFGSGTQLSVL.

The chain combines TRBV19 with TRBJ2-1; no reliable D call. Germline CDR1 reads LNHDA; CDR2 reads SQIVND (reference sequence). The CDR3 spans 14 residues. Trimming stripped 2 bases from V and 3 bases from J, with 8 bases between. CDR3 protein: CASSIQEIYNEQFF. CDR3 DNA: TGTGCCAGTAGTATACAGGAAATCTACAATGAGCAGTTCTTC.

This chain connects TRBV11-1 to TRBJ2-5; a weak D match, TRBD2 (5 bases). Germline-derived CDR1 and CDR2 are SGHAT and FQDESV (reference sequence). V was pared by 5 bases and J by 3 bases, with 16 bases between. The CDR3 has 15 residues. The CDR3 spells CASSRSAGLKETQYF. CDR3 nucleotide sequence: TGTGCCAGCAGCCGCTCAGCAGGACTGAAAGAGACCCAGTACTTC.

The V and J genes are TRBV11-2 and TRBJ2-1; TRBD2 aligns across 10 bases. The CDR3 contains 14 residues. Germline V gene data show CDR1 as SGHAT and CDR2 as FQNNGV. CDR3 sequence (DNA): TGTGCTACCAGGCTAGCGGGAGTCCTAAATGAGCAGTTCTTC. Translated, it gives CATRLAGVLNEQFF.

The chain is built from TRBV6-6 and TRBJ1-1; 8 bases match TRBD1. V was pared by 6 bases and J by 4 bases, with 10 bases of the junction left unmatched. The germline V gene encodes CDR1 MNHNY and CDR2 SVGAGI (reference sequence). This CDR3 spans 15 amino acids. The CDR3 region is CASSQTTGARTEAFF. CDR3 sequence (DNA): TGTGCCAGCAGCCAGACGACAGGGGCGCGCACTGAAGCTTTCTTT.

A single count supports this clone. J is TRBJ2-5 and V is TRBV9; TRBD1 aligns across 9 bases. The junction had 8 bases not matched to a gene; V was cut back by 4 bases and J by 4 bases. CDR3 length: 15 residues. The V gene's germline CDR1 is SGDLS and CDR2 YYNGEE. The CDR3 is CASSPNRQGGETQYF. CDR3 DNA: TGTGCCAGCAGCCCCAACAGACAGGGGGGAGAGACCCAGTACTTC.

The CDR3: CASSSQGYNEQFF. In nucleotides, the CDR3 is TGTGCCAGCAGCTCCCAGGGCTACAATGAGCAGTTCTTC. J is TRBJ2-1 and V is TRBV2; a weak D match, TRBD1 (5 bases). Between the trimmed V and J ends, which lost 6 bases and 3 bases, there was a span of 9 bases. The CDR3 is 13 residues long. Germline V gene data show CDR1 as SNHLY and CDR2 as FYNNEI. Full variable domain (outside the CDR3, taken from reference TRBV2 and TRBJ2-1): EPEVTQTPSHQVTQMGQEVILRCVPISNHLYFYWYRQILGQKVEFLVSFYNNEISEKSEIFDDQFSVERPDGSNFTLKIRSTKLEDSAMYFCASSSQGYNEQFFGPGTRLTVL.

V usage is TRBV24-1 and J usage is TRBJ2-1; 12 bases agree with TRBD2. The CDR3 has 18 residues. Trimming cost V 2 bases and J 3 bases; bases outside gene matches: 7. From germline, CDR1 is KGHDR and CDR2 SFDVKD. Here the CDR3 DNA reads TGTGCCACCAGTGATTCGGCTAGCGGGAGGGTAGGCTACAATGAGCAGTTCTTC. Translation: CATSDSASGRVGYNEQFF.

J is TRBJ1-6 and V is TRBV7-3, with D tentatively TRBD1 (5 bases). Germline assignment: CDR1 SGHTA and CDR2 FQGTGA. CDR3 length equals 14 residues. Trimming took off 2 bases at V and 9 bases at J, with 11 bases between the two ends. Written as DNA, the CDR3 is TGTGCCAGCAGCTTATGGGGGGAGGGTTCACCCCTCCACTTT. This translates into CASSLWGEGSPLHF.

The genes are TRBV10-3 and TRBJ2-7; 8 bases are a match to TRBD2. The CDR3 runs to 14 residues. Germline V gives CDR1 ENHRY, CDR2 SYGVKD. The junction had 9 bases not matched to a gene; V was cut back by 6 bases and J by 5 bases. The CDR3 DNA sequence: TGTGCCATCAGGAGCGGGAGTTTTGTTCACGAGCAGTACTTC. This gives the protein CAIRSGSFVHEQYF.

V is TRBV5-1 and J is TRBJ1-4; D possibly corresponds to TRBD1 (6 bases). Trimming removed 0 bases from V and 8 bases from J, with 14 bases in between. Germline CDR1 reads SGHRS; CDR2 reads YFSETQ. The CDR3 consists of 15 residues. The CDR3 is CASSLAAGDTEKLFF. The CDR3, as DNA: TGCGCCAGCAGCTTGGCCGCAGGGGATACAGAAAAACTGTTTTTT.

The rearrangement joins TRBV6-2 or TRBV6-3 to TRBJ1-5; D remains unclear. The CDR3 length is 16 residues. Trimming took 2 bases from V and 0 from J, leaving 11 bases between them. The germline CDR1 and CDR2 sequences are MNHEY and SVGEGT. CDR3 residues: CASSYGREASNQPQHF. The CDR3 DNA reads TGTGCCAGCAGTTACGGCCGGGAAGCTAGCAATCAGCCCCAGCATTTT.

The chain has TRBV7-2 and TRBJ2-1; TRBD2 matches 7 bases. There are 13 residues in the CDR3. The V gene's germline CDR1 is SGHTA and CDR2 FQGNSA. After removal of 4 bases from V and 9 bases from J, the junction contained 6 bases not matched to a gene. CDR3 sequence (DNA): TGTGCCAGCAGCTCGCGGGAGCTCGGTGAGCAGTTCTTC. Amino acids: CASSSRELGEQFF.

CDR3 region: CASSLEPSGVGTQYF. CDR3 nucleotides: TGCGCCAGCAGCTTGGAGCCTAGCGGGGTGGGGACCCAGTACTTC. This sequence joins TRBV5-1 and TRBJ2-5; 9 nucleotides agree with TRBD2. Looked up from germline, CDR1 is SGHRS and CDR2 is YFSETQ. With 0 bases clipped from V and 7 bases from J, the junction kept 7 bases outside the gene matches. The CDR3 extends over 15 amino acids.

The chain combines TRBV4-1 with TRBJ1-1; D may be TRBD1 (5 bases). This CDR3 contains 17 residues. Germline CDR1 reads MGHRA; CDR2 reads YSYEKL. V lost 0 bases, J lost 0 bases, and 14 bases lay in between. The chain's CDR3 is CASSQESQGNLNTEAFF. The CDR3, as DNA: TGCGCCAGCAGCCAAGAATCGCAGGGCAACCTGAACACTGAAGCTTTCTTT.